The rows below give T cell receptor beta chains drawn from one sample of a study of shared clonotypes between healthy human individuals. Data came from immunoSEQ multiplex PCR; TCRdb stores just in-frame clones and leaves some out. The sample holds around 200,000 clones; 66% are singletons and the top ten take roughly 10%. Sequencing was done on a sample of memory CD4+ T cells sorted from blood. The receptors originated from a man aged 25 to 40 in good health. Both conserved end residues are part of each CDR3. The order of the fields is clone size, V gene, CDR3 protein. Clone size, where shown, is once, few, many, or a class for clones that have expanded.

- | TRBV25-1 | CASSDPGTGDNEQFF
many | TRBV5-5 | CASSLGLAGIYEQFF
- | TRBV5-5 | CASRPTPKGTEAFF
- | TRBV12-5 | CASGLALMGTNEQFF
few | TRBV5-1 | CASRKEEGYGYTF
few | TRBV9 | CASSVGVQLYEQYF
- | TRBV21-1 | CASSKLRDPSYGYTF
- | TRBV19 | CASGSLFQPQHF
- | TRBV6-6 | CASSLTGGSNQPQHF
- | TRBV5-5 | CASSLPLAQETQYF
once | TRBV15 | CATSRPNHQAEQYF
- | TRBV25-1 | CASNPAKDFPLDTQYF
- | TRBV2 | CASSEGEDYGYTF
- | TRBV5-4 | CASSLDRQVRNTEAFF
- | TRBV5-8 | CASSLGDTYNEQFF
- | TRBV5-1 | CASRPGLAGGEQFF
- | TRBV5-4 | CASSLVLGKSYEQYF
- | TRBV2 | CARGTSGGSETQYF
- | TRBV25-1 | CASSESSQTQETQYF
few | TRBV5-1 | CASRPGLADGNEQFF
- | TRBV5-6 | CASSLQRNQPQHF
- | TRBV16 | CASSRDGYEQYF
- | TRBV5-4 | CASSSGQDTSYEQYF
- | TRBV5-4 | CASRRLMGQETNTEAFF
- | TRBV2 | CASTGEIGELFF
- | TRBV5-1 | CASSPEAGDTEAFF
- | TRBV13 | CASSPDLARRALEQYF
- | TRBV6-6 | CASSPGQLFNQPQHF
- | TRBV6-5 | CASSSDRGRRCHF
few | TRBV7-8 | CASSLTGTGAYEQYF
- | TRBV29-1 | CSVVGQGLSEQYF
- | TRBV28 | CASSFGGGYGYTF
- | TRBV11-2 | CASSLQSKPTDTQYF
- | TRBV5-4 | CASTWRNRTVHNEQFF
once | TRBV6-5 | CASSYSGGTYEQYF
- | TRBV5-4 | CASSLGGSRANVLTF
- | TRBV5-1 | CASFRGQGAGDTQYF
few | TRBV7-2 | CASTHPPDDRTDTQYF
- | TRBV5-5 | CASSLGGADPNTGELFF
many | TRBV5-1 | CASRPTGANQPQHF
- | TRBV4-3 | CASSQVIRSGANTGELFF
once | TRBV20-1 | CRAGGEEAFF
once | TRBV6-5 | CASQPGNQLYQPQHF
- | TRBV5-4 | CASSSSVLYNYGYTF
- | TRBV5-5 | CASSLERVAGDEQYF
- | TRBV5-1 | CASSSLGQGNYGYTF
- | TRBV9 | CASSRGQQETQYF
- | TRBV5-1 | CASSLFRSVTGELFF
- | TRBV27 | CASSLQAGVFYDTGELFF
- | TRBV30 | CAWSGSNQPQHF
- | TRBV9 | CASSPDLQTQYF
- | TRBV5-4 | CASSLDGIANYGYTF
- | TRBV10-3 | CAISELGGGYNEQFF
- | TRBV6-5 | CASSSPSGYNEQFF
- | TRBV7-7 | CASSLDYSETQYF